The T cell receptor (beta chain) under discussion was sequenced for a study of OX40 agonist ivuxolimab in advanced cancers. Study observations and caveats: Compared with others, partial responders at 0.1-3.0 mg/kg displayed clonal expansion among the lowest. Circulating CD4+ and CD8+ T cells showed clonal expansion by week 6 at 0.1 to 3.0 mg/kg.

As concerns this clone: Its antigen remains unidentified.

Trimming removed 6 bases from V and 3 bases from J, with 11 bases in between. Looked up from germline, CDR1 is ENHRY and CDR2 is SYGVKD. The CDR3 spans 13 residues. Produced via immunoSEQ multiplex PCR; TCRdb's table is partial and in-frame only. Of around 75,000 clones in the sample, 88% are singletons; the top ten hold around 2%. This chain uses TRBV10-3 with TRBJ1-2, with a possible D match to TRBD1 (5 bases). The sample here was CD4+ or CD8+ T cells sorted from blood, taken in a trial of the OX40 agonist ivuxolimab. The clonotype originates from an adult with an advanced solid tumor such as melanoma, head and neck, liver or kidney cancer. The CDR3 DNA reads as TGTGCCATCAGCGCGTCGACAGACTATGGCTACACCTTC. Translated: CAISASTDYGYTF.